This T cell receptor (beta chain) was obtained from a study of Ad26.COV2.S vaccination and SARS-CoV-2 variants. The wider study: Of the COV1001 trial arms, the Ad26.COV2.S arm included the donor. Study-level results: Placebo recipients trailed vaccine recipients in spike-specific TCR breadth. Post-vaccination spike-specific CD8+ and CD4+ T cell responses reportedly had substantial breadth. Breadth of non-spike TCRs did not differ between vaccinees and placebo recipients.

The germline V gene encodes CDR1 LNHDA and CDR2 SQIVND (reference sequence). This CDR3 region has 14 residues. The V gene lost 6 bases and the J gene lost 0 bases, with 12 bases spanning the gap. The assay was immunoSEQ multiplex PCR, and TCRdb's table has in-frame clones only and misses some. The table records about 350,000 clones, 88% of them present only once. About this clone: Its antigen remains unidentified.

The treatment is: 15 to 20 received Ad26.COV2.S at low or high dose, single or two shots; about 5 received placebo; per-sample allocation not given. Specimen acquisition occurred on day 63 following the initial vaccine or placebo injection. The sample was peripheral blood, taken in a trial of Ad26.COV2.S vaccine versus placebo. The clonotype comes from a person between 18 and 65 years old who received the Ad26.COV2.S COVID-19 vaccine or a placebo. The chain combines TRBV19 with TRBJ2-7, with a tentative D call TRBD1 (5 bases). The CDR3 nucleotides read TGTGCCAGTAGAGGGGAATTAAGCTCCTACGAGCAGTACTTC. This codes for CASRGELSSYEQYF.